This T cell receptor beta chain was identified during a study of beta chain features in type 1 diabetes. This clone was recorded a few times. The antigen remains unidentified. The study, taken as a whole, reports: Shortening that was moderate but significant affected the TCRB CDR3s of Type 1 diabetes patients in all four CD4+ subsets. TCRB repertoires of naive, central memory and Treg cells appeared more similar among patients than among healthy donors. Although PCR might favor shorter templates, it would do so equally in patients and controls.

Germline CDR1 and CDR2: MGHRA and YSYEKL. Trimming stripped 1 base from V and 5 bases from J, with 14 bases between. The CDR3 is 15 amino acids. The authors sorted CD4+ naive, central memory, regulatory and stem cell-like memory cells via CD45RO/CCR7/CD25/CD127/CD95/CD27. The whole isolated RNA underwent reverse transcription, so sequencing captured expressed TCRB transcripts. Measured with immunoSEQ multiplex PCR; TCRdb has only the in-frame clones, and not every one. The table records hundreds of thousands of clones, 13% of them present only once. The chain joins TRBV4-1 to TRBJ1-1; a weak D match, TRBD1 (5 bases). Sequenced sample: naive CD4+ T cells from blood. The receptor was isolated from a man younger than 30 with type 1 diabetes. The CDR3 region is CASSQGRVQVTEAFF. The CDR3 coding sequence is TGCGCCAGCAGCCAAGGACGGGTACAGGTGACTGAAGCTTTCTTT.